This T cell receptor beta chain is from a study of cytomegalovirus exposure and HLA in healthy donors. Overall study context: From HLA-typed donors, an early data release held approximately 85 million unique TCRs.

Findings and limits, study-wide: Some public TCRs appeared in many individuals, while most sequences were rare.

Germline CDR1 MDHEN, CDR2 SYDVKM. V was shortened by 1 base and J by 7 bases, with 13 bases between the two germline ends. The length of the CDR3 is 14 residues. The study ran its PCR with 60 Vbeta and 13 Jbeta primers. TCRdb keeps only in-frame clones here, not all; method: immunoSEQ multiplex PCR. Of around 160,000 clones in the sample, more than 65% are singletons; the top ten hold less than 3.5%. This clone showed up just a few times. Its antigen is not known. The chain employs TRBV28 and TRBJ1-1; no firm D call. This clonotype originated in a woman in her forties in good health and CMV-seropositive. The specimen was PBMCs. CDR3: CASSLSSGRGEAFF. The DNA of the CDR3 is TGTGCCAGCAGTTTATCAAGCGGGCGGGGTGAAGCTTTCTTT.